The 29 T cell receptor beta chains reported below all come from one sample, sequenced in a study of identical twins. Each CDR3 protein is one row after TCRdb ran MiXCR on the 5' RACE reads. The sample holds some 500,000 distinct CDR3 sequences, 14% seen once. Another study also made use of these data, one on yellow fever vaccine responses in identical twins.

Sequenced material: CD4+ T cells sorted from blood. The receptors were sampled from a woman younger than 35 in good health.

CDR3 amino acids: CASRGQGGGTEAFF. The CDR3 nucleotides are TGTGCCAGCAGGGGACAGGGCGGCGGCACTGAAGCTTTCTTT. V and J are TRBV12-3 or TRBV12-4 and TRBJ1-1, with 9 nucleotides matching TRBD1. The CDR3 is made up of 14 amino acids. V lost 6 bases and J lost 4; bases outside the gene matches: 6.

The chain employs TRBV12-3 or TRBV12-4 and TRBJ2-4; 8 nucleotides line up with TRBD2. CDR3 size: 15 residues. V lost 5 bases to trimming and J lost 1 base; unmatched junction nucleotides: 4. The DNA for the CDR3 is TGTGCCAGCAGTGGCGGCGGGGGGGCCAAAAACATTCAGTACTTC. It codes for CASSGGGGAKNIQYF.

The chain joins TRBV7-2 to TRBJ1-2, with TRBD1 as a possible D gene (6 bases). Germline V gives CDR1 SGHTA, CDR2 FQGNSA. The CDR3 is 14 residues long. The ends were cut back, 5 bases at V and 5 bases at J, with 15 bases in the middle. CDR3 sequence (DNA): TGTGCCAGCAGCACCTCGACAGGTGTTTATGGCTACACCTTC. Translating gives CASSTSTGVYGYTF. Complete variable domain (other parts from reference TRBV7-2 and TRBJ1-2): GAGVSQSPSNKVTEKGKDVELRCDPISGHTALYWYRQSLGQGLEFLIYFQGNSAPDKSGLPSDRFSAERTGGSVSTLTIQRTQQEDSAVYLCASSTSTGVYGYTFGSGTRLTVV.

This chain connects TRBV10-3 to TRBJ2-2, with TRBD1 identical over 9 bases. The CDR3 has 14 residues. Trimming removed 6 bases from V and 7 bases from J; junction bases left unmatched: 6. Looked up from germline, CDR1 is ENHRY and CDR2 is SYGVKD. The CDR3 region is CAIRPGQGDGELFF. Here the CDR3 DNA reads TGTGCCATCAGGCCGGGACAGGGAGACGGGGAGCTGTTTTTT.

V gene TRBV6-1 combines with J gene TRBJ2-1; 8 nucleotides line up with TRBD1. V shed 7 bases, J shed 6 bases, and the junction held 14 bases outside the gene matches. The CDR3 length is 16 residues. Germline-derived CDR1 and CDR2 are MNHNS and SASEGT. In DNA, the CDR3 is TGTGCCAGCACCCGAAGTCCGGCAGGGGGCCTCAATGAGCAGTTCTTC. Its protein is CASTRSPAGGLNEQFF.

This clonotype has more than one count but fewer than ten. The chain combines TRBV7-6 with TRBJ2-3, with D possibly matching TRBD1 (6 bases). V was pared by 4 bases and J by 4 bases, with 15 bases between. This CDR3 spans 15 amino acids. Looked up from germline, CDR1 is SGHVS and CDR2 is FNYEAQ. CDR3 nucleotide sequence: TGTGCCAGCAGCTCCAGACAGGTCCCCCCAGATACGCAGTATTTT. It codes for CASSSRQVPPDTQYF. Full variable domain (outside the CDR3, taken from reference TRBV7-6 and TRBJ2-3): GAGVSQSPRYKVTKRGQDVALRCDPISGHVSLYWYRQALGQGPEFLTYFNYEAQQDKSGLPNDRFSAERPEGSISTLTIQRTEQRDSAMYRCASSSRQVPPDTQYFGPGTRLTVL.

As DNA, the CDR3 is TGTGCCAGCAGTTTAGCGCTAGGGGGGGTCAATGAGCAGTTCTTC. It codes for CASSLALGGVNEQFF. This chain joins TRBV12-3 or TRBV12-4 and TRBJ2-1, with D tentatively TRBD2 (7 bases). Trimming took 0 bases from V and 6 from J, leaving 12 bases between them. CDR3 size: 15 residues.

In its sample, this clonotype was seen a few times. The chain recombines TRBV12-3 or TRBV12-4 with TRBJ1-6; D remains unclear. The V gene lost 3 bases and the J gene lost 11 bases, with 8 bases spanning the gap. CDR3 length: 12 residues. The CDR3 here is CASSFKGAPLHF. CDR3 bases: TGTGCCAGCAGTTTCAAAGGCGCACCCCTCCACTTT.

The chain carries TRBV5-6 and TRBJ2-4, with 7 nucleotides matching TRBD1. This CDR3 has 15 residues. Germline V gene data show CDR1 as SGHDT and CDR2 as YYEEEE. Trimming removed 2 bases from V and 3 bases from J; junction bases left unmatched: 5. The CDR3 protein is CASSFRGTGKNIQYF. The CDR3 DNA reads TGTGCCAGCAGCTTCAGGGGGACGGGCAAAAACATTCAGTACTTC. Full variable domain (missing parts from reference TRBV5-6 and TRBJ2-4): DAGVTQSPTHLIKTRGQQVTLRCSPKSGHDTVSWYQQALGQGPQFIFQYYEEEERQRGNFPDRFSGHQFPNYSSELNVNALLLGDSALYLCASSFRGTGKNIQYFGAGTRLSVL.

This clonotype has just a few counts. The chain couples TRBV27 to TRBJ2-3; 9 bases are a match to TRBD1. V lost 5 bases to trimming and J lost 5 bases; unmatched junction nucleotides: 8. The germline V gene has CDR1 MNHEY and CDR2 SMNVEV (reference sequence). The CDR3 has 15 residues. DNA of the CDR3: TGTGCCAGCAGTCGGAGGGCGGGACAGGGAGATACGCAGTATTTT. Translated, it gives CASSRRAGQGDTQYF.

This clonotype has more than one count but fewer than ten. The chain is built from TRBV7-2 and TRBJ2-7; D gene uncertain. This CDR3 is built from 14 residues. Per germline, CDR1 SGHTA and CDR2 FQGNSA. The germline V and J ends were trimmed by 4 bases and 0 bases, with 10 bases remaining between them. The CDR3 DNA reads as TGTGCCAGCAGCTCCCAGTTGAGCTCCTACGAGCAGTACTTC. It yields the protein CASSSQLSSYEQYF.

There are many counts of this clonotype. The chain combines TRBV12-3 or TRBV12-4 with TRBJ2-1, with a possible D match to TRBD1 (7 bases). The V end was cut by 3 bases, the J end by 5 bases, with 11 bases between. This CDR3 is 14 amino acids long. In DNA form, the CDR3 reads TGTGCCAGCAGTTTGGCAGGGGGGCACAATGAGCAGTTCTTC. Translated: CASSLAGGHNEQFF.

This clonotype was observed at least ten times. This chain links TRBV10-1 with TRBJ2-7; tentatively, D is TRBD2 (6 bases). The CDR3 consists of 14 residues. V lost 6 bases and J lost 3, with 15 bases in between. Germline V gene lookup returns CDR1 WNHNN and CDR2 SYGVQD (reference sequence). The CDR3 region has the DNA TGCGCCAGCAGCGATCAAGCGGGTCTCTACGAGCAGTACTTC. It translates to CASSDQAGLYEQYF.

The CDR3 DNA follows: TGCGCCAGCAGCCTCACCAGGACTAGCGGGAGTTTTGAGCAGTTCTTC. It is translated as CASSLTRTSGSFEQFF. V is TRBV5-1 and J is TRBJ2-1; 13 positions agree with TRBD2. The trim removed 4 bases at V and 9 bases at J, leaving 10 bases unmatched. Germline CDR1 is SGHRS and CDR2 is YFSETQ. This CDR3 has 16 amino acids.

The CDR3 DNA is TGTGCCAGCAGTTACTCGATCTCAGTCGGACATACGGCCGTAGGCGGTTCTGGGGCCAACGTCCTGACTTTC. Translated: CASSYSISVGHTAVGGSGANVLTF. This chain connects TRBV6-2 or TRBV6-3 to TRBJ2-6; the D gene is possibly TRBD1 (5 bases). V lost 0 bases and J lost 1, with 31 bases in between. The germline gives CDR1 MNHEY, CDR2 SVGEGT. This CDR3 contains 24 residues.

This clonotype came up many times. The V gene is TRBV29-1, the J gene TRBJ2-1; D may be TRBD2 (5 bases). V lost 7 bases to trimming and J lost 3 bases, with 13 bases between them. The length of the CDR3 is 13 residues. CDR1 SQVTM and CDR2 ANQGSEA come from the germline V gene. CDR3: CSASGLYYNEQFF. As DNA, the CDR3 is TGCAGCGCCAGCGGACTCTACTACAATGAGCAGTTCTTC.

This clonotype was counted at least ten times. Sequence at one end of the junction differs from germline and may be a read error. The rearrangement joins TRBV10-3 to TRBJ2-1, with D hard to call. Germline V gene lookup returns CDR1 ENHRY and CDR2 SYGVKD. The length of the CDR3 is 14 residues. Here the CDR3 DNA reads TGTGCCATCAGGGATCCGGGCTCCGACAATGAGCAGTTCTTC. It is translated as CAIRDPGSDNEQFF.

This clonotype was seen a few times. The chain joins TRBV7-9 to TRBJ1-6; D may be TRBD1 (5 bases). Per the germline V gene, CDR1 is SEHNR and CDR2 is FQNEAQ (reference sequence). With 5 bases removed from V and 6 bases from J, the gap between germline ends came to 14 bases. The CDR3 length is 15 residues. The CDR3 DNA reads TGTGCCAGCAGCGTCGGGGGGGTTGCTAATTCACCCCTCCACTTT. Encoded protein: CASSVGGVANSPLHF.

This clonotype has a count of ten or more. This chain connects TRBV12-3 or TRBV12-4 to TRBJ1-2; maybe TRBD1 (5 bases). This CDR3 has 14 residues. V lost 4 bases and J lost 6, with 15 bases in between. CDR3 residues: CASSSTRVRNGYTF. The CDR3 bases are TGTGCCAGCAGTTCCACCAGGGTTCGCAATGGCTACACCTTC.

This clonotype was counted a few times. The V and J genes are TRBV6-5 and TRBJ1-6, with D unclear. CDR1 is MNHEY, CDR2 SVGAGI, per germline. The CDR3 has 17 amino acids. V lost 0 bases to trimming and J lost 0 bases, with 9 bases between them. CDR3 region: CASSYSMGSSYNSPLHF. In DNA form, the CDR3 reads TGTGCCAGCAGTTACTCGATGGGGAGCTCCTATAATTCACCCCTCCACTTT.

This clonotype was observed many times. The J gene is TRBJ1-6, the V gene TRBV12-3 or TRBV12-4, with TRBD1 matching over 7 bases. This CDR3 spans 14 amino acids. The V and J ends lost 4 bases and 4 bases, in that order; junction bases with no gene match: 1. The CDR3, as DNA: TGTGCCAGCAGTTGGGGACAGTATAATTCACCCCTCCACTTT. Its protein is CASSWGQYNSPLHF.

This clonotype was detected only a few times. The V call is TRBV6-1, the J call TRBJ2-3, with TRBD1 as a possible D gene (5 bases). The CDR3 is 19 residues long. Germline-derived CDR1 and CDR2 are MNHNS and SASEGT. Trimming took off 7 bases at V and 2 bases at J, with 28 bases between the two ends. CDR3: CASTRWAGLIPRLTDTQYF. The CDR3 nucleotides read TGTGCCAGCACTCGCTGGGCAGGGTTAATTCCTCGTCTCACAGATACGCAGTATTTT.

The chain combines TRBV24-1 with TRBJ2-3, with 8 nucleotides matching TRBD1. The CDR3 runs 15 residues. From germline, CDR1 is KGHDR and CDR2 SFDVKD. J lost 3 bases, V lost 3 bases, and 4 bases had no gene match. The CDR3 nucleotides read TGTGCCACCAGTGATGACAGGGGCGGTACAGATACGCAGTATTTT. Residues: CATSDDRGGTDTQYF.

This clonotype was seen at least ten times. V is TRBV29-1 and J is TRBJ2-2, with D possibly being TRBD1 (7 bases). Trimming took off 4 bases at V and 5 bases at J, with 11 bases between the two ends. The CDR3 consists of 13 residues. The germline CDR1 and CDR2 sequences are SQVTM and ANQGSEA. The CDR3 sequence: CSVVTGRTGELFF. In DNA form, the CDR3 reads TGCAGCGTTGTGACAGGGAGGACCGGGGAGCTGTTTTTT.

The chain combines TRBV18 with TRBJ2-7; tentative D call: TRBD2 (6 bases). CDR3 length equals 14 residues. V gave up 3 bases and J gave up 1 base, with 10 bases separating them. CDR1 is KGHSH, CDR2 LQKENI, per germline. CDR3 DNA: TGTGCCAGCTCACCGGCCCGGGGGTCCTACGAGCAGTACTTC. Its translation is CASSPARGSYEQYF.

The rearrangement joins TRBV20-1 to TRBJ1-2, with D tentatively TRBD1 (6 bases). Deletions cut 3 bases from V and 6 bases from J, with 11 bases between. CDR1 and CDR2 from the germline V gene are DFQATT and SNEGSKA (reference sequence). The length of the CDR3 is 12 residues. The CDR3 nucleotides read TGCAGTGCTAGGCGACAGGTCGATGGCTACACCTTC. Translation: CSARRQVDGYTF.

As DNA, the CDR3 is TGTGCCAGCAGTCGCCTCCCGGGACTAGCAAAGGATGAGCAGTTCTTC. Protein sequence: CASSRLPGLAKDEQFF. The V gene is TRBV6-1, the J gene TRBJ2-1; TRBD2 matches at 9 bases. Losses at the gene ends were 5 bases for V and 8 bases for J; bases not matched to a gene: 13. Germline V gives CDR1 MNHNS, CDR2 SASEGT. The CDR3 extends over 16 amino acids.

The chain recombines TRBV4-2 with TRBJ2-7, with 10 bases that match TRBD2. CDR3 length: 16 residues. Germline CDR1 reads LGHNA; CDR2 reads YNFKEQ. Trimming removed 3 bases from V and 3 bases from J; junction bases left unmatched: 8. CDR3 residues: CASSQELAGFFYEQYF. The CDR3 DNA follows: TGTGCCAGCAGCCAGGAACTAGCGGGATTTTTCTACGAGCAGTACTTC.

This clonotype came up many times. CDR3 coding DNA: TGTGCCAGCAGGGGCAGGACAGGGCGACTCACCGGGGAGCTGTTTTTT. Its translation: CASRGRTGRLTGELFF. The rearrangement links TRBV6-1 to TRBJ2-2, with 8 positions matching TRBD1. The CDR3 extends over 16 amino acids. J lost 4 bases, V lost 6 bases, and 10 bases had no gene match. Germline CDR1 and CDR2: MNHNS and SASEGT.